A single T cell receptor (beta chain) is shown here with its context. The target antigen is unknown. The length of the CDR3 is 19 residues. Germline loops: CDR1 MNHNS, CDR2 SASEGT. V was pared by 2 bases and J by 2 bases, with 12 bases of the junction left unmatched. This entry is derived from a study of response to subunit inactivated influenza vaccine. TCRdb independently ran MiXCR on the RT-PCR reads; one entry per CDR3 protein. The repertoire holds about 500,000 distinct CDR3 sequences, with about 17% as singletons. Study outcomes and limitations: The study's authors posited that every seasonal influenza vaccination enlists few new T cells.

The rearrangement links TRBV6-1 to TRBJ2-4; 10 bases align to TRBD1. This material consisted of CD4+ T cells sorted from PBMCs, taken roughly 24 months after vaccination. This sequence was found in a man between 50 and 75 years old who received an inactivated influenza vaccine. The CDR3 is CASSEIPGTGAESKNIQYF. CDR3 nucleotide sequence: TGTGCCAGCAGTGAAATCCCGGGGACAGGGGCAGAGTCCAAAAACATTCAGTACTTC.